A selection of T cell receptor beta chains follows, all from one sample in a study of blood T cells in healthy people across ages. In TCRdb, the 5' RACE reads were re-called with MiXCR into one record per CDR3 protein. The data hold 650,000 to 700,000 distinct CDR3 sequences, with about 32% observed a single time. The sequenced sample consisted of blood. The receptors here all came from a woman of 80 years or more in good health. The CDR3 runs from the conserved cysteine through the conserved F or W. Each record gives: J gene, D gene, clone size, V gene, CDR3 length, CDR3 protein, CDR3 DNA. D genes are given only for firm matches. Expanded clones are given a class, and other clones once, few, many or no size at all.

TRBJ2-1 | TRBD2 | many | TRBV5-1 | 14 | CASSLGLANNEQFF | TGTGCCAGCAGTCTGGGACTAGCGAACAATGAGCAGTTCTTC
TRBJ2-5 | TRBD2 | once | TRBV3-1 | 18 | CASSQGLAGGPKGETQYF | TGTGCCAGCAGCCAAGGACTAGCGGGGGGCCCGAAGGGGGAGACCCAGTACTTC
TRBJ1-2 | TRBD1 | many | TRBV6-5 | 14 | CASSYGTGIGGYTF | TGTGCCAGCAGTTACGGGACAGGGATAGGTGGCTACACCTTC
TRBJ2-5 | NA | many | TRBV29-1 | 13 | CSVDGQGEETQYF | TGCAGCGTTGATGGGCAGGGTGAGGAGACCCAGTACTTC
TRBJ1-2 | TRBD1 | many | TRBV5-1 | 14 | CASRWGTANYGYTF | TGCGCCAGCAGGTGGGGGACAGCGAACTATGGCTACACCTTC
TRBJ2-1 | NA | many | TRBV4-1 | 15 | CASSPPGPLWDEQFF | TGCGCCAGCAGCCCGCCGGGGCCCCTATGGGATGAGCAGTTCTTC
TRBJ2-1 | NA | many | TRBV15 | 15 | CATRSQQSWDNEQFF | TGTGCCACCAGGTCACAGCAGAGTTGGGACAATGAGCAGTTCTTC
TRBJ2-5 | TRBD1 | NA | TRBV5-6 | 15 | CASGQGGQGQETQYF | TGTGCCAGCGGCCAGGGGGGACAGGGCCAAGAGACCCAGTACTTC
TRBJ1-5 | NA | NA | TRBV7-6 | 14 | CASSSRRDTQPQHF | TGTGCCAGCAGCTCCCGACGGGATACCCAGCCCCAGCATTTT
TRBJ2-5 | NA | NA | TRBV7-9 | 13 | CASSSSGTGEQYF | TGTGCCAGCAGCTCGTCAGGGACGGGGGAGCAGTACTTC
TRBJ2-7 | NA | many | TRBV28 | 14 | CASSLPQNRGEQYF | TGTGCCAGCAGTTTGCCCCAAAATAGGGGAGAGCAGTACTTC
TRBJ2-7 | TRBD1 | many | TRBV7-9 | 13 | CASTMTGNYEQYF | TGTGCCAGCACCATGACAGGGAACTACGAGCAGTACTTC
TRBJ2-2 | TRBD1 | NA | TRBV5-5 | 18 | CASSSQLPGGESTGELFF | TGTGCCAGCAGCTCCCAACTTCCAGGGGGCGAATCTACCGGGGAGCTGTTTTTT
TRBJ1-2 | NA | few | TRBV11-2 | 12 | CASSLNRVGYTF | TGTGCCAGCAGCTTGAACAGGGTGGGCTACACCTTC
TRBJ2-3 | TRBD2 | NA | TRBV7-2 | 15 | CASSLVSGRVYTQYF | TGTGCCAGCAGCTTAGTTAGCGGGAGGGTATATACGCAGTATTTT
TRBJ1-2 | NA | many | TRBV20-1 | 13 | CSAPGRPRDGYTF | TGCAGTGCCCCGGGACGGCCAAGGGATGGCTACACCTTC
TRBJ1-2 | NA | few | TRBV29-1 | 13 | CSVGQSVFYGYTF | TGCAGCGTTGGGCAGTCAGTATTTTATGGCTACACCTTC
TRBJ2-5 | NA | many | TRBV4-2 | 14 | CASSQEGFQESQYF | TGTGCCAGCAGCCAAGAGGGGTTCCAAGAATCCCAGTACTTC
TRBJ2-7 | TRBD2 | many | TRBV7-2 | 18 | CASSFHLAGVLVSYEQYF | TGTGCCAGCAGCTTTCATCTGGCGGGGGTCCTCGTCTCCTACGAGCAGTACTTC
TRBJ1-5 | TRBD1 | few | TRBV6-1 | 14 | CASSDGTANQPQHF | TGTGCCAGCAGTGATGGGACAGCGAATCAGCCCCAGCATTTT
TRBJ2-1 | TRBD2 | many | TRBV5-1 | 15 | CASSFGLAGDNEQFF | TGCGCCAGCAGTTTCGGACTAGCGGGGGACAATGAGCAGTTCTTC
TRBJ1-5 | TRBD1 | many | TRBV6-6 | 14 | CASTGQGKGQPQHF | TGTGCCAGCACCGGACAGGGGAAGGGTCAGCCCCAGCATTTT
TRBJ2-5 | TRBD1 | many | TRBV5-1 | 16 | CASSLAPGRGQETQYF | TGCGCCAGCAGCTTAGCCCCGGGCAGGGGGCAAGAGACCCAGTACTTC
TRBJ2-3 | TRBD2 | many | TRBV7-8 | 19 | CASSLERLAGGLGVDTQYF | TGTGCCAGCAGCTTAGAACGGCTAGCGGGGGGGTTGGGGGTTGATACGCAGTATTTT
TRBJ2-3 | TRBD2 | NA | TRBV4-1 | 15 | CASSSGTSLTGELYF | TGCGCCAGCAGTTCCGGGACTAGCTTAACCGGGGAGCTGTATTTT
TRBJ2-3 | TRBD2 | NA | TRBV20-1 | 17 | CSARDQSGRNPPDTQYF | TGCAGTGCTAGAGATCAGTCCGGGAGGAATCCGCCAGATACGCAGTATTTT
TRBJ2-3 | TRBD2 | NA | TRBV19 | 15 | CASGLAGEGTDTQYF | TGTGCCAGTGGACTAGCGGGGGAGGGCACAGATACGCAGTATTTT
TRBJ2-6 | NA | many | TRBV5-1 | 17 | CASSSGLLGTGANVLTF | TGCGCCAGCAGCTCAGGACTACTTGGGACTGGGGCCAACGTCCTGACTTTC
TRBJ1-1 | NA | few | TRBV18 | 18 | CASSPPRGDRSVGTEAFF | TGTGCCAGCTCACCACCAAGGGGCGACCGGAGTGTAGGCACTGAAGCTTTCTTT
TRBJ1-4 | NA | NA | TRBV7-9 | 16 | CASSLSGQLINEKLFF | TGTGCCAGCAGCTTATCAGGACAGCTGATTAATGAAAAACTGTTTTTT
TRBJ1-4 | NA | many | TRBV7-2 | 15 | CASSPGPSRSEKLFF | TGTGCCAGCAGCCCGGGACCGAGCCGGAGTGAAAAACTGTTTTTT
TRBJ1-5 | NA | many | TRBV7-2 | 15 | CASSPDWQFNQPQHF | TGTGCCAGCAGTCCTGACTGGCAGTTCAATCAGCCCCAGCATTTT
TRBJ1-1 | NA | many | TRBV4-3 | 18 | CASSFTRGGQGANTEAFF | TGCGCCAGCAGCTTCACGCGAGGAGGACAAGGGGCGAACACTGAAGCTTTCTTT
TRBJ1-3 | NA | NA | TRBV5-1 | 16 | CASSLETGQTGNTIYF | TGCGCCAGCAGCTTGGAAACGGGACAAACAGGAAACACCATATATTTT